The following is a T cell receptor beta chain sequence with its context. This CDR3 comprises 18 residues. V lost 2 bases and J lost 1; bases outside the gene matches: 8. Germline values: CDR1 MNHEY, CDR2 SVGEGT. The data derive from a study of T cells in Graves' hyperthyroidism and ophthalmopathy. Regions amplified from RNA transcripts were the TCR beta CDR3 regions. First-round RT-PCR with HTBI primers amplified the TCR CDR3 region. TCRdb ran MiXCR on the multiplex PCR reads and lists one entry per CDR3 protein. Of around 300,000 distinct CDR3 sequences detected, less than 30% appear once; the ten largest clones hold around 28%.

Material for sequencing was blood. The receptor comes from a middle-aged man with Graves' hyperthyroidism that later progressed to Graves' ophthalmopathy. The chain is built from TRBV6-2 or TRBV6-3 and TRBJ2-2, with 9 positions matching TRBD2. In DNA, the CDR3 is TGTGCCAGCAGTTACATGGCTAGCGGGACCGGGAACACCGGGGAGCTGTTTTTT. Encoded protein: CASSYMASGTGNTGELFF.